This TCR beta chain was retrieved from a study of blood T cell repertoires in COVID-19. Study overall: From T cells, B-cell-depleted T cells, or PBMCs came the material, which was cDNA or gDNA.

Sequenced by immunoSEQ multiplex PCR; TCRdb stores in-frame clones only, minus some. This repertoire shows roughly 160,000 clones, more than 90% found once; its top ten account for around 0.5%. The CDR3 is made up of 13 amino acids. Trimming removed 7 bases from V and 7 bases from J, with 14 bases in between. Germline V lookup: CDR1 MDHEN, CDR2 SYDVKM. The TCR was taken from a man aged 45-65 years with acute or convalescent COVID-19. Sequenced sample: peripheral blood. The V call is TRBV28, the J call TRBJ1-5, with D maybe TRBD1 (6 bases). CDR3 in amino acids: CASIQGNGQPQHF. As DNA, the CDR3 is TGTGCCAGCATTCAGGGGAACGGCCAGCCCCAGCATTTT. Drawing the rest from reference TRBV28 and TRBJ1-5, the complete variable domain is DVKVTQSSRYLVKRTGEKVFLECVQDMDHENMFWYRQDPGLGLRLIYFSYDVKMKEKGDIPEGYSVSREKKERFSLILESASTNQTSMYLCASIQGNGQPQHFGDGTRLSIL.